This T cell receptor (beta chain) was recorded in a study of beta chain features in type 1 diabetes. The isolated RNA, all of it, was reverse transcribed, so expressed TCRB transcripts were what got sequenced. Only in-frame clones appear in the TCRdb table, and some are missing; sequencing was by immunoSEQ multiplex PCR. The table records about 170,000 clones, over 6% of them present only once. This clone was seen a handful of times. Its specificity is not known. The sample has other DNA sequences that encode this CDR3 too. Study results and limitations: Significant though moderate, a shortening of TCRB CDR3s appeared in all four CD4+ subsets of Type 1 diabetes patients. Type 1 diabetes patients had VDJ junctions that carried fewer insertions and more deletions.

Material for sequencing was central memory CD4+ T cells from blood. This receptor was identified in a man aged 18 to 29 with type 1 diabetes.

The CDR3 region has the DNA TGTGCCAGCAGCGACAGGGGCTATGGCTACACCTTC. Encoded protein: CASSDRGYGYTF. The rearrangement uses TRBV11-2 and TRBJ1-2; 8 bases match TRBD1. Germline V gene data show CDR1 as SGHAT and CDR2 as FQNNGV. The J segment lost 4 bases and the V segment lost 5 bases, leaving 0 bases of the junction unmatched. This CDR3 has 12 residues.